One sample yielded the 7 T cell receptor beta chains listed below, sequenced in a study of blood T cell repertoires in COVID-19. Data came from immunoSEQ multiplex PCR; TCRdb stores just in-frame clones and leaves some out. The repertoire holds approximately 360,000 clones, around 87% seen once, with roughly 1.9% in the top ten. What was sequenced was PBMCs or T cells enriched from blood (not recorded which). The source of these receptors is a middle-aged man in a cohort exposed to, infected with or recovered from COVID-19 (not recorded which).

This chain connects TRBV20-1 to TRBJ2-4; a possible D gene is TRBD1 (6 bases). The germline gives CDR1 DFQATT, CDR2 SNEGSKA (reference sequence). The V gene lost 3 bases and the J gene lost 9 bases, with 15 bases spanning the gap. The CDR3 is made up of 13 amino acids. CDR3 DNA: TGCAGTGCTAGTAACAGGGATGAAGGCATTCAGTACTTC. Translation gives CSASNRDEGIQYF.

The chain links TRBV19 to TRBJ2-3, with a tentative D call TRBD1 (6 bases). The germline gives CDR1 LNHDA, CDR2 SQIVND (reference sequence). The CDR3 runs 17 residues. V was shortened by 5 bases and J by 6 bases, with 24 bases between the two germline ends. The CDR3 bases are TGTGCCAGTAGTCCCACCCCGACAGGCCTTAGCGTGGATACGCAGTATTTT. It encodes CASSPTPTGLSVDTQYF.

The J gene is TRBJ2-7, the V gene TRBV5-1; 7 bases fit TRBD2. CDR3 size: 15 residues. V shed 3 bases, J shed 5 bases, and the junction held 11 bases outside the gene matches. Germline V gene data show CDR1 as SGHRS and CDR2 as YFSETQ. CDR3 residues: CASSWWGGRGDEQYF. Written as DNA, the CDR3 is TGCGCCAGCAGCTGGTGGGGCGGGAGAGGGGACGAGCAGTACTTC.

The chain carries TRBV30 and TRBJ2-1; the match to TRBD1 covers 8 bases. Germline V gives CDR1 GTSNPN, CDR2 SVGIG (reference sequence). This CDR3 has 15 amino acids. With V trimmed by 1 base and J by 3 bases, 5 bases remained unmatched. This chain's CDR3 is CAWSAGTGDYNEQFF. In DNA, the CDR3 is TGTGCCTGGAGTGCCGGGACAGGAGACTACAATGAGCAGTTCTTC.

The rearrangement joins TRBV18 to TRBJ2-3; 7 positions agree with TRBD1. V shed 2 bases and J 3 bases; nucleotides not matched to a gene: 5. The CDR3 sequence is 15 residues long. The germline V gene encodes CDR1 KGHSH and CDR2 LQKENI. The chain's CDR3 is CASSPRTGLTDTQYF. The CDR3, as DNA: TGTGCCAGCTCACCAAGGACAGGCTTAACAGATACGCAGTATTTT.

Concerning this clone: At the DNA level, this CDR3 is encoded by other sequences in the same sample as well. J is TRBJ1-1 and V is TRBV2; TRBD1 agrees at 7 bases. The V gene end was trimmed by 4 bases and the J gene end by 4 bases; junction bases not matched to a gene: 3. The CDR3 runs 13 residues. Per germline, CDR1 SNHLY and CDR2 FYNNEI. CDR3 residues: CASSGQGGTEAFF. CDR3 nucleotides: TGTGCCAGCAGTGGACAGGGTGGCACTGAAGCTTTCTTT.

As concerns this clone: The same CDR3 arises from other DNA sequences in this sample as well. The chain is built from TRBV27 and TRBJ1-3; D unclear. V gave up 0 bases and J gave up 7 bases, with 10 bases separating them. Per the germline V gene, CDR1 is MNHEY and CDR2 is SMNVEV (reference sequence). This CDR3 has 14 residues. The CDR3 coding sequence is TGTGCCAGCAGTTTATCCGGCGCGGGGAACACCATATATTTT. This encodes CASSLSGAGNTIYF.